This T cell receptor beta chain was sequenced in a study of beta chain features in type 1 diabetes. cDNA synthesis used the whole RNA isolate, giving expressed TCRB sequences. Libraries were prepared by immunoSEQ multiplex PCR; TCRdb keeps only in-frame clonotypes and omits some of them. The sample records a few hundred thousand clones, 14% being singletons. The CDR3 consists of 15 residues. Germline-derived CDR1 and CDR2 are SGHNT and YENEEA. V gave up 4 bases and J gave up 11 bases, with 23 bases separating them. A sort by CD45RO/CCR7/CD25/CD127/CD95/CD27 yielded CD4+ naive, central memory, regulatory and stem cell-like memory cells. Study-level findings and limits: PCR might pick shorter templates more often, in the same way for patients and controls. Among patients with Type 1 diabetes, TCRB CDR3s were moderately but significantly shorter in every one of the four CD4+ subsets.

This clone was counted at least ten times. What it binds is not known. V and J are TRBV11-3 and TRBJ1-1; D possibly corresponds to TRBD1 (5 bases). The sample consisted of central memory CD4+ T cells from blood. The receptor was derived from a man between 25 and 39 years old in good health. The CDR3 protein is CASSSQPAGALGAFF. The CDR3 DNA reads as TGTGCCAGCAGCTCCCAGCCCGCTGGGGCCCTGGGGGCTTTCTTT.